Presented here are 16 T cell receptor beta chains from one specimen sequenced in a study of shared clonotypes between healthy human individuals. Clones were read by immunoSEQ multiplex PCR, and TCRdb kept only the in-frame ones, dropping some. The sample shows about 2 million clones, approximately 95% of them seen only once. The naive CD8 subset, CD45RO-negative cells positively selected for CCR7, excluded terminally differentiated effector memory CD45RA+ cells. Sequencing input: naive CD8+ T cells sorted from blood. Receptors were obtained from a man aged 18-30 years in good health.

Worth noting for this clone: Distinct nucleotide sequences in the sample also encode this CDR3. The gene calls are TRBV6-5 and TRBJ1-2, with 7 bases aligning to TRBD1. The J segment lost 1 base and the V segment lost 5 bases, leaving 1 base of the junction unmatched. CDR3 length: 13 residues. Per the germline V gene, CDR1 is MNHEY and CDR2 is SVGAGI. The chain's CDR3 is CASSDRVNYGYTF. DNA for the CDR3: TGTGCCAGCAGTGACAGGGTTAACTATGGCTACACCTTC.

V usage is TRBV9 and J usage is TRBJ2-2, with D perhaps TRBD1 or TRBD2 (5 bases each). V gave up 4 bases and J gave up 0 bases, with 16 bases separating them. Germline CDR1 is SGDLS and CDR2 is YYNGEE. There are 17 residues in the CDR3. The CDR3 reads CASSPRTGTPNTGELFF. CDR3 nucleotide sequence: TGTGCCAGCAGCCCAAGGACGGGGACCCCGAACACCGGGGAGCTGTTTTTT.

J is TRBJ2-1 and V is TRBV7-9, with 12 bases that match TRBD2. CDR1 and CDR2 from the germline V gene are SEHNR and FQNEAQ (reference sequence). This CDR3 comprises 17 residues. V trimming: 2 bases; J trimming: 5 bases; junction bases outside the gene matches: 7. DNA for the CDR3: TGTGCCAGCAGCTTACCTCTAGCGGGAGGGCTAAACAATGAGCAGTTCTTC. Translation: CASSLPLAGGLNNEQFF.

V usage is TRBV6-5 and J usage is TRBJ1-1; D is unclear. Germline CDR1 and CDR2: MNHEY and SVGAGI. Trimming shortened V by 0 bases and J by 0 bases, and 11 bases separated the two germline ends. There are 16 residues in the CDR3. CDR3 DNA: TGTGCCAGCAGTTACTCATTACCCCAGGTGAACACTGAAGCTTTCTTT. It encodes CASSYSLPQVNTEAFF.

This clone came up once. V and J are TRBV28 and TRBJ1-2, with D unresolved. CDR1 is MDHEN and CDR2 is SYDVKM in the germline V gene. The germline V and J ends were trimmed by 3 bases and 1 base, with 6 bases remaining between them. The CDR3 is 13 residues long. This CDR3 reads CASSLSYNYGYTF. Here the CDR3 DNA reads TGTGCCAGCAGTTTGAGTTATAACTATGGCTACACCTTC.

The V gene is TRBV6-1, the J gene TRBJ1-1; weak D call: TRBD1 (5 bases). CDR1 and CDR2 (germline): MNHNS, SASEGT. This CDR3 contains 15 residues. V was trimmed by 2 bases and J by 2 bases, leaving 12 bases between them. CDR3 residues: CASSEIYGANTEAFF. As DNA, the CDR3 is TGTGCCAGCAGTGAAATCTACGGGGCCAACACTGAAGCTTTCTTT.

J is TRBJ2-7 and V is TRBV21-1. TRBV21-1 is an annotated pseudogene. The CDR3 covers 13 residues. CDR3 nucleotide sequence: TGTGCCAGCAGCAAGGGGAATACCTACGAGCAGTACTTC. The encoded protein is CASSKGNTYEQYF.

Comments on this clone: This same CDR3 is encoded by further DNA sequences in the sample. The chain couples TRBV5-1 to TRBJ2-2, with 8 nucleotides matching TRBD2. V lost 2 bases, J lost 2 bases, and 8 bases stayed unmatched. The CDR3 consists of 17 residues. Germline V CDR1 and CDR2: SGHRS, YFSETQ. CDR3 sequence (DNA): TGCGCCAGCAGCTTAGGCCTAGCGGGCCTAAACACCGGGGAGCTGTTTTTT. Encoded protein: CASSLGLAGLNTGELFF.

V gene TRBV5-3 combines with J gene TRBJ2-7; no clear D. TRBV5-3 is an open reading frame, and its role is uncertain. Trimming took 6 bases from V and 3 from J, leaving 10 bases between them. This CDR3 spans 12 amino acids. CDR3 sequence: CARTRLRYEQYF. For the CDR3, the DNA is TGTGCCAGAACGAGGCTTCGCTACGAGCAGTACTTC.

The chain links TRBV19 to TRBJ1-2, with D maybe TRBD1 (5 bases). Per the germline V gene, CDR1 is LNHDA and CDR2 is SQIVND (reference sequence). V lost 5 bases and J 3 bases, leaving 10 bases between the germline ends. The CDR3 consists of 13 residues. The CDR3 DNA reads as TGTGCCAGTAGTGGGGGTCCTTACTATGGCTACACCTTC. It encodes CASSGGPYYGYTF.

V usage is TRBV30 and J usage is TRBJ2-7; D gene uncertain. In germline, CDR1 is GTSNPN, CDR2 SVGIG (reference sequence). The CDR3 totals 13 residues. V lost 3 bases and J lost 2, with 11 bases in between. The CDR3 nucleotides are TGTGCCTGGAGCCCTTCGACCGCCTACGAGCAGTACTTC. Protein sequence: CAWSPSTAYEQYF.

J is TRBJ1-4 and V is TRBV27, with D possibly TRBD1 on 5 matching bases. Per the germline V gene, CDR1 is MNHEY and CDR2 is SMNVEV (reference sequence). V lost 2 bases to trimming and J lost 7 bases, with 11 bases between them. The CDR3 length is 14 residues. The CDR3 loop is CASSLQGSGEKLFF. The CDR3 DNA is TGTGCCAGCAGTTTACAGGGTTCGGGTGAAAAACTGTTTTTT.

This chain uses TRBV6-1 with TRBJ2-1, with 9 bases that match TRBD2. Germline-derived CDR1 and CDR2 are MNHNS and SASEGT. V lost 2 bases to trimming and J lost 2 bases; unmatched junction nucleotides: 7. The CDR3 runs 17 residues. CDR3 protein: CASSEYGGGVTYNEQFF. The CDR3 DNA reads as TGTGCCAGCAGTGAATACGGCGGGGGGGTAACCTACAATGAGCAGTTCTTC.

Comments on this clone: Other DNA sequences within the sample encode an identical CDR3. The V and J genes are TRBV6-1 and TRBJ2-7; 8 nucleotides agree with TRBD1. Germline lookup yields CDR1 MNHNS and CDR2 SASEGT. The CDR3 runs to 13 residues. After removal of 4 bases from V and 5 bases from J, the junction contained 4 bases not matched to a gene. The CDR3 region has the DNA TGTGCCAGCAGTGCCAGGGGGCGGGACGAGCAGTACTTC. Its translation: CASSARGRDEQYF.

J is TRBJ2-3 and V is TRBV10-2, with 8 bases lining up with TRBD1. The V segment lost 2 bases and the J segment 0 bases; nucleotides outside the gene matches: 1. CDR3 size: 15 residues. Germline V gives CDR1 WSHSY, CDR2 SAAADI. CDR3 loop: CASSERTGSTDTQYF. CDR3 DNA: TGCGCCAGCAGTGAGAGGACAGGGAGCACAGATACGCAGTATTTT.

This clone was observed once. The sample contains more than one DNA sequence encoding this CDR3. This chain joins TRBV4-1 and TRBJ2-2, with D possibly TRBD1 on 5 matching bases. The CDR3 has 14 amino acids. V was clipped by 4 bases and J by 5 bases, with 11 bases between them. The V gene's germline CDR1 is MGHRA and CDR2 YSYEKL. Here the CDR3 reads CASSPGQGTGELFF. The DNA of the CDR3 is TGCGCCAGCAGCCCAGGACAAGGGACCGGGGAGCTGTTTTTT.